Shown below are 8 T cell receptor beta chains from a single sample sequenced in a study of CD8+CD57+ T cells in acquired aplastic anemia. Researchers used genomic DNA as the template to profile TCR beta VDJ and CDR3. TCRdb processed the reads anew with MiXCR; each CDR3 protein has one entry. The repertoire includes more than 150,000 distinct CDR3 sequences, approximately 52% of them detected once, and around 1.8% sits in the top ten. In patients chosen for sequencing, flow cytometry had shown CD8+CD57+ cell expansion. The sample consisted of sorted CD4+, CD8+, or CD8+CD57+ T cells (not recorded which) from PBMCs. These receptors were taken from a human donor with aplastic anemia.

A note on this clonotype: It may be a read error: a sequence one base away is much more abundant. The J gene is TRBJ1-6, the V gene TRBV6-1; D not certain. The V gene's germline CDR1 is MNHNS and CDR2 SASEGT. The CDR3 length is 16 residues. CDR3 loop: CASSPIEFSYNPPLHF. For the CDR3, the DNA is TGTGCCAGCAGCCCTATAGAATTCTCCTATAATCCACCCCTCCACTTT.

This sequence joins TRBV2 and TRBJ1-1, with D maybe TRBD1 (5 bases). Trimming left V 9 bases short and J 1 base short, with 15 bases between. The length of the CDR3 is 14 residues. Germline V gene data show CDR1 as SNHLY and CDR2 as FYNNEI. The chain's CDR3 is CARNDPGWNTEAFF. The CDR3 bases are TGTGCCAGAAATGACCCAGGGTGGAACACTGAAGCTTTCTTT.

The V gene is TRBV5-6, the J gene TRBJ2-7, with unresolved D. Trimming took 2 bases from V and 0 from J, leaving 9 bases between them. The CDR3 totals 14 residues. Germline CDR1 SGHDT, CDR2 YYEEEE. The CDR3 sequence: CASSLAANSYEQYF. In DNA form, the CDR3 reads TGTGCCAGCAGCTTAGCCGCAAACTCCTACGAGCAGTACTTC.

Remarks on this clonotype: This may come from a read error, since a much larger clone is one base off. This chain links TRBV7-8 with TRBJ1-3; D remains ambiguous. Germline V lookup: CDR1 SGHVS, CDR2 FQNEAQ. CDR3 length: 15 amino acids. This CDR3 is CASSLNRVVGNTTYF. The CDR3 DNA is TGTGCCAGCAGCTTAAACCGGGTTGTTGGAAACACCACATATTTT. Full variable domain (rest looked up from reference TRBV7-8 and TRBJ1-3): GAGVSQSPRYKVAKRGQDVALRCDPISGHVSLFWYQQALGQGPEFLTYFQNEAQLDKSGLPSDRFFAERPEGSVSTLKIQRTQQEDSAVYLCASSLNRVVGNTTYFGEGSWLTVV.

This clonotype was counted only a few times. The V and J genes are TRBV15 and TRBJ1-5; D is ambiguous. The CDR3 runs to 13 residues. The germline V and J ends were trimmed by 1 base and 9 bases, with 10 bases remaining between them. The germline gives CDR1 LNHNV, CDR2 YYDKDF (reference sequence). The CDR3 loop is CATSRVQVMPQHF. CDR3 bases: TGTGCCACCAGCAGAGTCCAGGTTATGCCCCAGCATTTT.

This clonotype was seen a single time. The V and J genes are TRBV19 and TRBJ2-5; D gene unclear. The CDR3 has 13 amino acids. Trimming left V 3 bases short and J 5 bases short, with 10 bases between. Germline V gene data show CDR1 as LNHDA and CDR2 as SQIVND (reference sequence). CDR3 sequence: CASSIGDVETQYF. The CDR3 coding sequence is TGTGCCAGTAGTATTGGAGACGTGGAGACCCAGTACTTC.

J is TRBJ2-2 and V is TRBV24-1, with TRBD2 identical over 7 bases. Germline CDR1 KGHDR, CDR2 SFDVKD. The V gene end was trimmed by 2 bases and the J gene end by 1 base; junction bases not matched to a gene: 3. The CDR3 covers 16 residues. The CDR3 sequence: CATSDWEGMNTGELFF. As DNA, the CDR3 is TGTGCCACCAGTGATTGGGAGGGGATGAACACCGGGGAGCTGTTTTTT.

This clonotype was found once. Possible read error: a much larger clone is one base away. This chain connects TRBV6-4 to TRBJ2-3; D not resolved. The germline CDR1 and CDR2 sequences are MRHNA and SNTAGT. CDR3 length: 14 residues. Here the CDR3 reads CASSAGRDSDAQYF. As DNA, the CDR3 is TGTGCCAGCAGCGCCGGTAGGGATTCAGATGCGCAGTATTTT.